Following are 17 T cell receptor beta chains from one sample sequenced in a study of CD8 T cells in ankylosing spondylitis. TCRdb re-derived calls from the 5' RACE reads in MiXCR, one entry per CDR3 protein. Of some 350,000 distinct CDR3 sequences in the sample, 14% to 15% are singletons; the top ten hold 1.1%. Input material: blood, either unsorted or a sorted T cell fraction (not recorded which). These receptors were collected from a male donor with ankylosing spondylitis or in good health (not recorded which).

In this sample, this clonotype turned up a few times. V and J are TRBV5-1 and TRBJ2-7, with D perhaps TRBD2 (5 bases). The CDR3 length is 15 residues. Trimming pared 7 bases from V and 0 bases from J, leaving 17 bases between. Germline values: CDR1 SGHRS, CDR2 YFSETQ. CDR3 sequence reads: CASPAGSGDSYEQYF. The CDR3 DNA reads TGCGCCAGCCCCGCCGGTTCCGGGGACTCCTACGAGCAGTACTTC.

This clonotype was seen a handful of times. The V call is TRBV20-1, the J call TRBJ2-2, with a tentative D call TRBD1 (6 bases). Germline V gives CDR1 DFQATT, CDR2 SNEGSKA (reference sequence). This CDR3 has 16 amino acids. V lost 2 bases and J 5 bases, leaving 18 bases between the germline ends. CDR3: CSARSHSGQGTGELFF. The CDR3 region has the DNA TGCAGTGCTAGATCCCACTCGGGCCAGGGGACCGGGGAGCTGTTTTTT.

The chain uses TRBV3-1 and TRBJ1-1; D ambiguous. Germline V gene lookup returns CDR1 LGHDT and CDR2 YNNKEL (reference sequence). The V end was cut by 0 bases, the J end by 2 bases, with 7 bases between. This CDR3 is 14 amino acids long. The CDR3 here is CASSQENSNTEAFF. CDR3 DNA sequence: TGTGCCAGCAGCCAAGAAAATTCCAACACTGAAGCTTTCTTT.

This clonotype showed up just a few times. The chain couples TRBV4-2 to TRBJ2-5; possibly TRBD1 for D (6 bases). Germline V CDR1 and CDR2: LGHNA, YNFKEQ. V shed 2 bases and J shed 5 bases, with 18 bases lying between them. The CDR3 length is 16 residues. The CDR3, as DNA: TGTGCCAGCAGCCAACCGATGACAGGACTGTGGGAGACCCAGTACTTC. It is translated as CASSQPMTGLWETQYF.

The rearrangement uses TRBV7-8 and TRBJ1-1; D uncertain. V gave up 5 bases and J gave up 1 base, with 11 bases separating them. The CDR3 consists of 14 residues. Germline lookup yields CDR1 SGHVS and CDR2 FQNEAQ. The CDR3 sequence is CASSPREPNTEAFF. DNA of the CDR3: TGTGCCAGCAGCCCTCGGGAGCCGAACACTGAAGCTTTCTTT.

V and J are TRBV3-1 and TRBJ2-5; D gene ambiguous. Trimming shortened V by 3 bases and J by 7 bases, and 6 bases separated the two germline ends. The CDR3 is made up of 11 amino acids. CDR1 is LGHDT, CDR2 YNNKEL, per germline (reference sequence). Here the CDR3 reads CASSHLGTQYF. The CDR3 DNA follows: TGTGCCAGCAGCCATCTGGGGACCCAGTACTTC.

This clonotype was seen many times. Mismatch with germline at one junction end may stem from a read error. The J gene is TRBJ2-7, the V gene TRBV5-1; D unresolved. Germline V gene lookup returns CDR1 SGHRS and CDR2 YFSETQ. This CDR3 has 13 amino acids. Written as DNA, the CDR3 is TGTGCCAGCAGCTTAGACGGTTTCTACGAGCAGTACTTC. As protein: CASSLDGFYEQYF. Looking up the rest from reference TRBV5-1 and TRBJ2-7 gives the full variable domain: KAGVTQTPRYLIKTRGQQVTLSCSPISGHRSVSWYQQTPGQGLQFLFEYFSETQRNKGNFPGRFSGRQFSNSRSEMNVSTLELGDSALYLCASSLDGFYEQYFGPGTRLTVT.

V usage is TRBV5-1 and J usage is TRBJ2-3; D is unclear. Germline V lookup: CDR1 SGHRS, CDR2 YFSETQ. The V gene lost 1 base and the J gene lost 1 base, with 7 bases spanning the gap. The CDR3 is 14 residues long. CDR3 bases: TGCGCCAGCAGCTTGATTCCTGGCACAGATACGCAGTATTTT. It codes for CASSLIPGTDTQYF. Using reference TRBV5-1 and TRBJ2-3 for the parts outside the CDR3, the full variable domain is KAGVTQTPRYLIKTRGQQVTLSCSPISGHRSVSWYQQTPGQGLQFLFEYFSETQRNKGNFPGRFSGRQFSNSRSEMNVSTLELGDSALYLCASSLIPGTDTQYFGPGTRLTVL.

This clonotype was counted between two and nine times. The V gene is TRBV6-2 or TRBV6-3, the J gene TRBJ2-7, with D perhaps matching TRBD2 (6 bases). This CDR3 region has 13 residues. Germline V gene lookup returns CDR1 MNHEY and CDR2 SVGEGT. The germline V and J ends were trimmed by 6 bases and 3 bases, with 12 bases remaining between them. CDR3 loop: CASRVSGNYEQYF. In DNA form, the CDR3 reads TGTGCCAGCAGAGTTAGCGGAAACTACGAGCAGTACTTC.

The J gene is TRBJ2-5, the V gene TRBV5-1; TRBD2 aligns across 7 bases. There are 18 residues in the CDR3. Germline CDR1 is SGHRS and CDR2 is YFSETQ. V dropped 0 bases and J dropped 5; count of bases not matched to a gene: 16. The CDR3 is CASSLAPMGGRAKETQYF. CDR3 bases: TGCGCCAGCAGCTTGGCTCCTATGGGGGGGAGGGCCAAGGAGACCCAGTACTTC.

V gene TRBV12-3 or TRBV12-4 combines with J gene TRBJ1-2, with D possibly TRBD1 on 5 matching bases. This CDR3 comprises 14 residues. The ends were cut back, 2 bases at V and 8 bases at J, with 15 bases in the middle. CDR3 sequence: CASSLSGGGLGYTF. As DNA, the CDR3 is TGTGCCAGCAGTTTATCGGGCGGGGGACTGGGCTACACCTTC.

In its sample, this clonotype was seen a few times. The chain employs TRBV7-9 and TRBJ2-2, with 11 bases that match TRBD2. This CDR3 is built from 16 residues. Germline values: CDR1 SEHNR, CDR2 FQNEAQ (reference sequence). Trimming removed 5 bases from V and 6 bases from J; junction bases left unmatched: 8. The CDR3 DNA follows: TGTGCCAGCAGCCCCGGACTAGCGGGTTTGGCCGGGGAGCTGTTTTTT. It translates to CASSPGLAGLAGELFF.

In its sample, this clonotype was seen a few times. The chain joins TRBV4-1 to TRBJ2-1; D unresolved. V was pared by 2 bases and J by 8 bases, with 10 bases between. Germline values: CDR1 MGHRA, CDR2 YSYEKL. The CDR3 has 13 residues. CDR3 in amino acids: CASSQNARDEQFF. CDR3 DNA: TGCGCCAGCAGCCAAAACGCTCGCGATGAGCAGTTCTTC.

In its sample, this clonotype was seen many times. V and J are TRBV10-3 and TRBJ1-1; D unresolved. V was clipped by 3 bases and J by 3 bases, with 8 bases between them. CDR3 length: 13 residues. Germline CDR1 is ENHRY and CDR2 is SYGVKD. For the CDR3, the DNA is TGTGCCATCAGTGACAGGAGGGACACTGAAGCTTTCTTT. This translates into CAISDRRDTEAFF.

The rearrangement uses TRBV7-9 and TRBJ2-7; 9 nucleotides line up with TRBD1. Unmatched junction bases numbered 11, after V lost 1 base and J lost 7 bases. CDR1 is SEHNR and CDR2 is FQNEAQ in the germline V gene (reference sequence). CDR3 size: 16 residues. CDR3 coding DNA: TGTGCCAGCAGCTTAGATCCGGGACAGGGTCTTTGGGAGCAGTACTTC. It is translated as CASSLDPGQGLWEQYF. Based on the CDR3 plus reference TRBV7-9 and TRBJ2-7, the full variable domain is DTGVSQNPRHKITKRGQNVTFRCDPISEHNRLYWYRQTLGQGPEFLTYFQNEAQLEKSRLLSDRFSAERPKGSFSTLEIQRTEQGDSAMYLCASSLDPGQGLWEQYFGPGTRLTVT.

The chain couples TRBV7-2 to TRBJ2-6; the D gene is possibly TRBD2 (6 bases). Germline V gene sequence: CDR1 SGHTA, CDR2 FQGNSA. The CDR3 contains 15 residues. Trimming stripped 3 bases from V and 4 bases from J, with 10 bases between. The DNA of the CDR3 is TGTGCCAGCAGCTTTTTAGGAGGGGGGGCCAACGTCCTGACTTTC. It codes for CASSFLGGGANVLTF.

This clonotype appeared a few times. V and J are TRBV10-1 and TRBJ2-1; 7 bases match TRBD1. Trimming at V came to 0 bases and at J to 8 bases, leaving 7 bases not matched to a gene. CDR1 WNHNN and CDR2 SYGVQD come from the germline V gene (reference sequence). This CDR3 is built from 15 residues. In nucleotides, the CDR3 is TGCGCCAGCAGTGAGTCTAAGACAGGGCGAGATGAGCAGTTCTTC. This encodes CASSESKTGRDEQFF.